One and the same sample provided the 30 T cell receptor beta chains below, sequenced in a study of blood T cell repertoires in COVID-19. Generated by immunoSEQ multiplex PCR, the TCRdb table keeps only in-frame clones and is missing some. Of some 180,000 clones listed, about 87% are singletons. Sequenced input: peripheral blood. All receptors derive from a woman of 80 years or more with COVID-19, enrolled during active disease.

This chain uses TRBV28 with TRBJ1-5; D uncertain. The V and J ends lost 3 bases and 5 bases respectively, with 11 bases between them. The CDR3 length is 14 residues. From germline, CDR1 is MDHEN and CDR2 SYDVKM. CDR3 nucleotide sequence: TGTGCCAGCAGTTTCATCCTCGGGGATCAGCCCCAGCATTTT. Translated, it gives CASSFILGDQPQHF. The variable domain in full, with the rest retrieved from reference TRBV28 and TRBJ1-5, is DVKVTQSSRYLVKRTGEKVFLECVQDMDHENMFWYRQDPGLGLRLIYFSYDVKMKEKGDIPEGYSVSREKKERFSLILESASTNQTSMYLCASSFILGDQPQHFGDGTRLSIL.

The V gene is TRBV9, the J gene TRBJ1-3; D is uncertain. Germline CDR1 and CDR2: SGDLS and YYNGEE. The CDR3 totals 14 residues. V lost 4 bases to trimming and J lost 4 bases, with 12 bases between them. The CDR3 sequence is CASSPDGEGNTIYF. In nucleotides, the CDR3 is TGTGCCAGCAGCCCGGACGGGGAAGGAAACACCATATATTTT.

The table lists this clone with a few counts. Other DNA sequences in this sample translate to the same CDR3. CDR3 amino acids: CASKTNRGRAYEQYF. Written as DNA, the CDR3 is TGTGCCAGCAAAACAAACAGGGGTCGGGCTTACGAGCAGTACTTC. This chain connects TRBV27 to TRBJ2-7; 7 positions agree with TRBD1. The V segment lost 7 bases and the J segment 4 bases; nucleotides outside the gene matches: 13. This CDR3 is built from 15 residues. The germline V gene has CDR1 MNHEY and CDR2 SMNVEV (reference sequence).

This clone has just a few counts. The V gene is TRBV7-2, the J gene TRBJ1-4, with 7 bases lining up with TRBD1. CDR3 size: 14 residues. The V segment lost 5 bases and the J segment 4 bases; nucleotides outside the gene matches: 4. Germline values: CDR1 SGHTA, CDR2 FQGNSA. As DNA, the CDR3 is TGTGCCAGCAGCCGGGGACAGCATAATGAAAAACTGTTTTTT. Its protein product is CASSRGQHNEKLFF.

CDR3 residues: CASSARLTGSGGYTF. The CDR3 region has the DNA TGTGCCAGTAGTGCCCGGCTAACAGGGTCTGGTGGCTACACCTTC. V usage is TRBV19 and J usage is TRBJ1-2; tentatively, D is TRBD1 (6 bases). The CDR3 runs 15 residues. From germline, CDR1 is LNHDA and CDR2 SQIVND (reference sequence). Trimming pared 5 bases from V and 7 bases from J, leaving 20 bases between.

V and J are TRBV13 and TRBJ2-5, with D tentatively TRBD2 (5 bases). The V end lost 4 bases, the J end lost 5 bases, and 20 bases lay between the germline ends. The CDR3 runs 16 residues. Looked up from germline, CDR1 is PRHDT and CDR2 is FYEKMQ (reference sequence). CDR3 in DNA: TGTGCCAGCAGCTCCAGCCTAGTTGGAGGTTACGAGACCCAGTACTTC. Protein sequence: CASSSSLVGGYETQYF.

This clone has a single count. The chain employs TRBV4-1 and TRBJ1-3; the match to TRBD1 covers 7 bases. Looked up from germline, CDR1 is MGHRA and CDR2 is YSYEKL. V shed 0 bases and J 2 bases; nucleotides not matched to a gene: 4. This CDR3 region has 16 residues. CDR3 DNA: TGCGCCAGCAGCCAAGATCTAACAGGGGCTGGAAACACCATATATTTT. Translating gives CASSQDLTGAGNTIYF.

This chain connects TRBV9 to TRBJ2-2; 10 bases fit TRBD2. The trim removed 4 bases at V and 6 bases at J, leaving 3 bases unmatched. This CDR3 region has 14 residues. Germline CDR1 and CDR2: SGDLS and YYNGEE. The CDR3: CASSLAGEAGELFF. In nucleotides, the CDR3 is TGTGCCAGCAGCCTAGCGGGAGAGGCCGGGGAGCTGTTTTTT.

The chain links TRBV7-9 to TRBJ2-5, with D uncertain. Germline values: CDR1 SEHNR, CDR2 FQNEAQ (reference sequence). V dropped 4 bases and J dropped 5 bases, with 8 bases sitting between them. The CDR3 consists of 12 residues. In DNA, the CDR3 is TGTGCCAGCAGCTCCGCCGCGGAGACCCAGTACTTC. The encoded protein is CASSSAAETQYF. The full variable domain, its missing parts supplied by reference TRBV7-9 and TRBJ2-5, is DTGVSQNPRHKITKRGQNVTFRCDPISEHNRLYWYRQTLGQGPEFLTYFQNEAQLEKSRLLSDRFSAERPKGSFSTLEIQRTEQGDSAMYLCASSSAAETQYFGPGTRLLVL.

The chain couples TRBV19 to TRBJ2-5, with 14 bases lining up with TRBD2. The CDR3 extends over 21 amino acids. Trimming removed 0 bases from V and 4 bases from J; junction bases left unmatched: 16. Germline values: CDR1 LNHDA, CDR2 SQIVND (reference sequence). CDR3 DNA sequence: TGTGCCAGTAGTATAGATCAGGCAGGGACTAGCGGGAGAAGGCGCGGAGAGACCCAGTACTTC. Protein sequence: CASSIDQAGTSGRRRGETQYF.

CDR3 region: CASSKVEGHDSYEQYF. DNA of the CDR3: TGTGCCAGCAGCAAAGTCGAGGGACACGACTCCTACGAGCAGTACTTC. The rearrangement uses TRBV21-1 and TRBJ2-7; the table's TRBD1 call for D was not verified on the DNA. TRBV21-1 is an annotated pseudogene. This CDR3 region has 16 residues.

The chain couples TRBV19 to TRBJ2-3, with D possibly TRBD1 on 6 matching bases. Germline V gene lookup returns CDR1 LNHDA and CDR2 SQIVND (reference sequence). The CDR3 contains 15 residues. Trimming left V 5 bases short and J 0 bases short, with 12 bases between. Written as DNA, the CDR3 is TGTGCCAGTAGTGCCTTGGGGGCTAGCACAGATACGCAGTATTTT. Translating gives CASSALGASTDTQYF.

This rearrangement joins TRBV4-3 to TRBJ2-7, with a possible D match to TRBD2 (6 bases). This CDR3 comprises 18 residues. Germline V CDR1 and CDR2: LGHNA, YSLEER. The V end lost 0 bases, the J end lost 3 bases, and 21 bases lay between the germline ends. The DNA for the CDR3 is TGCGCCAGCAGCCAAGATTTCCATCCGGCGGAGGGACTCTACGAGCAGTACTTC. The encoded protein is CASSQDFHPAEGLYEQYF.

J is TRBJ1-1 and V is TRBV14; D call uncertain. Germline CDR1 SGHDN, CDR2 FVKESK. Trimming shortened V by 1 base and J by 10 bases, and 7 bases separated the two germline ends. The CDR3 contains 11 residues. In nucleotides, the CDR3 is TGTGCCAGCAGCCAAGGGCCAATAGCTTTCTTT. Its protein product is CASSQGPIAFF.

V gene TRBV7-9 combines with J gene TRBJ2-7, with TRBD1 matching 7 bases. The CDR3 sequence is 12 residues long. V trimming: 3 bases; J trimming: 6 bases; junction bases outside the gene matches: 2. The germline CDR1 and CDR2 sequences are SEHNR and FQNEAQ (reference sequence). The CDR3 DNA reads as TGTGCCAGCAGCTTGACAGGGAGCGAGCAGTACTTC. This encodes CASSLTGSEQYF.

The V call is TRBV2, the J call TRBJ1-1; D unresolved. The V gene's germline CDR1 is SNHLY and CDR2 FYNNEI. This CDR3 region has 15 residues. Trimming pared 4 bases from V and 10 bases from J, leaving 22 bases between. The CDR3 protein is CASSAWEAPRNGAFF. The CDR3, as DNA: TGTGCCAGCAGTGCCTGGGAGGCCCCAAGGAATGGAGCTTTCTTT.

The chain combines TRBV9 with TRBJ2-7; 10 bases match TRBD1. CDR1 SGDLS and CDR2 YYNGEE come from the germline V gene. The CDR3 is 15 residues long. V lost 3 bases, J lost 4 bases, and 7 bases stayed unmatched. The CDR3 DNA reads TGTGCCAGCAGCGCTGCCGGGACAGGGGATTACGAGCAGTACTTC. Its translation is CASSAAGTGDYEQYF.

This chain uses TRBV7-2 with TRBJ1-2; 9 nucleotides match TRBD1. V lost 2 bases, J lost 2 bases, and 3 bases stayed unmatched. This CDR3 has 15 residues. The germline CDR1 and CDR2 sequences are SGHTA and FQGNSA. The CDR3 loop reads CASSLSTGGNYGYTF. The CDR3 coding sequence is TGTGCCAGCAGCTTAAGTACAGGGGGCAACTATGGCTACACCTTC.

The rearrangement joins TRBV6-5 to TRBJ1-5; a weak D match, TRBD1 (6 bases). Germline-derived CDR1 and CDR2 are MNHEY and SVGAGI. The CDR3 is 14 residues long. V was pared by 5 bases and J by 1 base, with 9 bases between. The CDR3 coding sequence is TGTGCCAGCAGTACACAGGGAAGCAATCAGCCCCAGCATTTT. Its translation: CASSTQGSNQPQHF.

The rearrangement uses TRBV3-1 (or the pseudogene TRBV3-2) and TRBJ1-1; 8 bases fit TRBD1. This CDR3 has 19 residues. The trim removed 1 base at V and 0 bases at J, leaving 13 bases unmatched. Looked up from germline, CDR1 is LGHDT and CDR2 is YNNKEL (reference sequence). The CDR3 loop reads CASSQGGDRNGKMNTEAFF. Written as DNA, the CDR3 is TGTGCCAGCAGCCAAGGGGGGGACAGGAACGGTAAAATGAACACTGAAGCTTTCTTT.

This chain connects TRBV6-2 or TRBV6-3 to TRBJ2-1; D unresolved. The CDR3 covers 18 residues. From germline, CDR1 is MNHEY and CDR2 SVGEGT. V lost 1 base to trimming and J lost 0 bases, with 16 bases between them. CDR3 protein: CASSYLVRRGRSYNEQFF. DNA for the CDR3: TGTGCCAGCAGTTACTTGGTTAGGCGCGGTCGCTCCTACAATGAGCAGTTCTTC.

The J gene is TRBJ1-1, the V gene TRBV11-1; possibly TRBD1 for D (6 bases). The CDR3 runs to 14 residues. Germline V gene lookup returns CDR1 SGHAT and CDR2 FQDESV (reference sequence). The V end was cut by 1 base, the J end by 1 base, with 7 bases between. The DNA of the CDR3 is TGTGCCAGCAGCTTAGGCAGGGGGAACACTGAAGCTTTCTTT. Its protein is CASSLGRGNTEAFF.

V is TRBV28 and J is TRBJ1-2, with a tentative D call TRBD1 (6 bases). This CDR3 has 15 amino acids. The V and J ends lost 6 bases and 4 bases respectively, with 18 bases between them. Germline CDR1 and CDR2: MDHEN and SYDVKM. This CDR3 is CASSTGGAQVYGYTF. The CDR3 DNA reads as TGTGCCAGCAGCACGGGGGGGGCGCAGGTCTATGGCTACACCTTC.

The chain recombines TRBV19 with TRBJ2-1, with 8 bases matching TRBD1. The CDR3 loop spans 14 amino acids. V lost 3 bases to trimming and J lost 13 bases; unmatched junction nucleotides: 11. The germline V gene encodes CDR1 LNHDA and CDR2 SQIVND (reference sequence). The CDR3 sequence is CASSMTGAPMAQFF. CDR3 in DNA: TGTGCCAGTAGTATGACAGGGGCGCCGATGGCACAGTTCTTC.

The J gene is TRBJ1-2, the V gene TRBV5-8; tentatively, D is TRBD1 (6 bases). The length of the CDR3 is 13 residues. V was cut by 6 bases and J by 5 bases, with 14 bases left in between. The germline gives CDR1 SGHTS, CDR2 YDEGEE. This CDR3 is CASTQGGPYGYTF. Here the CDR3 DNA reads TGTGCCAGCACCCAAGGGGGACCATATGGCTACACCTTC.

This clone has only a few counts. This chain uses TRBV5-1 with TRBJ1-3; the match to TRBD1 covers 7 bases. The germline gives CDR1 SGHRS, CDR2 YFSETQ. This CDR3 is built from 18 residues. V lost 0 bases and J lost 0; bases outside the gene matches: 9. The CDR3, as DNA: TGCGCCAGCAGCTTGGATTACAGGGGAACTAGCTCTGGAAACACCATATATTTT. Its translation is CASSLDYRGTSSGNTIYF.

A note on this clone: Other DNA sequences within the sample encode an identical CDR3. The chain is built from TRBV7-2 and TRBJ2-7, with D unclear. The V end was cut by 0 bases, the J end by 4 bases, with 7 bases between. The CDR3 is made up of 13 amino acids. Per germline, CDR1 SGHTA and CDR2 FQGNSA. The CDR3 DNA follows: TGTGCCAGCAGCTTAGCTAGCAGTTACGAGCAGTACTTC. Translating gives CASSLASSYEQYF.

On this clone: Other DNA sequences in the same sample also yield this CDR3. The rearrangement uses TRBV14 and TRBJ2-2; D gene unclear. V shed 4 bases and J shed 5 bases, with 8 bases lying between them. Germline loops: CDR1 SGHDN, CDR2 FVKESK. The CDR3 is 13 residues long. CDR3: CASSPSRTGELFF. DNA for the CDR3: TGTGCCAGCAGCCCCTCTCGGACCGGGGAGCTGTTTTTT.

This chain links TRBV24-1 with TRBJ1-2; tentative D call: TRBD1 (5 bases). Germline V CDR1 and CDR2: KGHDR, SFDVKD. Trimming took off 5 bases at V and 2 bases at J, with 11 bases between the two ends. The CDR3 contains 14 residues. CDR3 nucleotides: TGTGCCACCAGTGGCACTGACAGAAACTATGGCTACACCTTC. It is translated as CATSGTDRNYGYTF.

V gene TRBV5-8 combines with J gene TRBJ1-5, with 8 positions matching TRBD1. After removal of 0 bases from V and 5 bases from J, the junction contained 10 bases not matched to a gene. The CDR3 loop spans 17 amino acids. Per the germline V gene, CDR1 is SGHTS and CDR2 is YDEGEE. In DNA form, the CDR3 reads TGTGCCAGCAGCTTGGCTTCAGGGGGCCAAGATGATCAGCCCCAGCATTTT. Translation: CASSLASGGQDDQPQHF.